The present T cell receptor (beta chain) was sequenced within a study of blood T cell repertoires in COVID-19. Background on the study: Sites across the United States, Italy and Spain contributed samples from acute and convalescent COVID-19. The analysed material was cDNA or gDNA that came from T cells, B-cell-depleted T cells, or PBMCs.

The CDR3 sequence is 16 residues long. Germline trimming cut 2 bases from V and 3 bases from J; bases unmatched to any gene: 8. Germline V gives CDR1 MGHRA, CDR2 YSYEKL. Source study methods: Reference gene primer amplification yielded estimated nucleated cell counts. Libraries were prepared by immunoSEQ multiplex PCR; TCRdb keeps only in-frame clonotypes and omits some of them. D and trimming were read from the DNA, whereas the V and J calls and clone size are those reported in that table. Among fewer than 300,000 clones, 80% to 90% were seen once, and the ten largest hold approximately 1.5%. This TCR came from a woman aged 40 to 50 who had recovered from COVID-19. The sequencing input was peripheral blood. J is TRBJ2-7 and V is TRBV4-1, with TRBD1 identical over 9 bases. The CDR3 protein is CASSQLRDREGYEQYF. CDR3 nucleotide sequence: TGCGCCAGCAGCCAACTGCGGGACAGGGAGGGCTACGAGCAGTACTTC.